A single sample is the source of the 22 T cell receptor beta chains below, sequenced in a study of blood T cell repertoires in COVID-19. Assay used: immunoSEQ multiplex PCR; TCRdb lists only in-frame clones, some missing. This table has some 260,000 clones, 85% to 90% appearing once. Input material: peripheral blood. The receptors originated from a woman aged 40 to 50 who had recovered from COVID-19.

This chain connects TRBV24-1 to TRBJ1-5; D remains unclear. Germline V gene data show CDR1 as KGHDR and CDR2 as SFDVKD. Deletions cut 4 bases from V and 7 bases from J, with 10 bases between. The CDR3 extends over 13 amino acids. The CDR3 DNA follows: TGTGCCACCAGTGACCCGGGAGGGCAGCCCCAGCATTTT. Protein sequence: CATSDPGGQPQHF.

The chain joins TRBV7-2 to TRBJ2-2, with D perhaps matching TRBD1 (6 bases). Trimming stripped 5 bases from V and 8 bases from J, with 15 bases between. This CDR3 spans 14 amino acids. In germline, CDR1 is SGHTA, CDR2 FQGNSA. The CDR3 coding sequence is TGTGCCAGCAGCCCCCGTAGGGGGAGAGGGGAGCTGTTTTTT. Residues: CASSPRRGRGELFF.

V usage is TRBV30 and J usage is TRBJ1-3; no clear D gene. Trimming took 4 bases from V and 0 from J, leaving 13 bases between them. Looked up from germline, CDR1 is GTSNPN and CDR2 is SVGIG (reference sequence). The CDR3 consists of 15 residues. The CDR3 DNA reads TGTGCCTGGACCCGAGGTCCCCCCTCTGGAAACACCATATATTTT. As protein: CAWTRGPPSGNTIYF.

The chain employs TRBV7-2 and TRBJ2-7; D gene uncertain. CDR1 is SGHTA and CDR2 is FQGNSA in the germline V gene. The length of the CDR3 is 12 residues. Trimming cost V 2 bases and J 2 bases, with 4 bases left between them. CDR3 loop: CASSLPTYEQYF. The CDR3 DNA reads as TGTGCCAGCAGCTTACCCACCTACGAGCAGTACTTC.

V is TRBV7-2 and J is TRBJ2-1, with 8 bases lining up with TRBD1. Germline V CDR1 and CDR2: SGHTA, FQGNSA. V lost 1 base and J lost 12; bases outside the gene matches: 14. The CDR3 has 16 residues. CDR3 region: CASSLVGGQGARWQFF. The CDR3 DNA follows: TGTGCCAGCAGCTTAGTAGGGGGGCAGGGGGCGCGATGGCAGTTCTTC.

The chain is built from TRBV5-4 and TRBJ2-7; D is perhaps TRBD2 (5 bases). The CDR3 has 14 residues. The ends were cut back, 4 bases at V and 0 bases at J, with 11 bases in the middle. CDR1 and CDR2 (germline): SGHNT, YYREEE (reference sequence). The CDR3 nucleotides are TGTGCCAGCAGCCCCGAGGGCCGCTCCTACGAGCAGTACTTC. The encoded protein is CASSPEGRSYEQYF.

The genes are TRBV5-1 and TRBJ1-3; D might be TRBD1 (6 bases). The CDR3 length is 15 residues. The germline V gene has CDR1 SGHRS and CDR2 YFSETQ. V was shortened by 4 bases and J by 4 bases, with 15 bases between the two germline ends. The CDR3 here is CASSPTGTNGNTIYF. CDR3 sequence (DNA): TGCGCCAGCAGCCCCACGGGGACAAACGGAAACACCATATATTTT.

The chain links TRBV30 to TRBJ2-5; 7 positions agree with TRBD2. CDR1 GTSNPN and CDR2 SVGIG come from the germline V gene (reference sequence). J gave up 7 bases and V 5 bases, and 13 bases lay outside the gene matches. The CDR3 runs 14 residues. CDR3 in DNA: TGTGCCTGGGGAGTCTCCATTACGGGGGGGACCCAGTACTTC. Protein product: CAWGVSITGGTQYF. Looking up the rest from reference TRBV30 and TRBJ2-5 gives the full variable domain: SQTIHQWPATLVQPVGSPLSLECTVEGTSNPNLYWYRQAAGRGLQLLFYSVGIGQISSEVPQNLSASRPQDRQFILSSKKLLLSDSGFYLCAWGVSITGGTQYFGPGTRLLVL.

This chain connects TRBV5-1 to TRBJ1-2; TRBD1 aligns across 9 bases. CDR3 size: 16 residues. V was clipped by 4 bases and J by 0 bases; unmatched bases: 7. In germline, CDR1 is SGHRS, CDR2 YFSETQ. CDR3 in amino acids: CASSTTTGGANYGYTF. DNA of the CDR3: TGCGCCAGCAGCACCACCACAGGGGGCGCTAACTATGGCTACACCTTC.

The chain links TRBV6-6 to TRBJ2-7; 7 bases agree with TRBD2. The length of the CDR3 is 15 residues. The junction had 9 bases not matched to a gene; V was cut back by 4 bases and J by 3 bases. Germline CDR1 MNHNY, CDR2 SVGAGI (reference sequence). The CDR3 sequence: CASSSPGLVNYEQYF. The DNA for the CDR3 is TGTGCCAGCAGTTCCCCCGGACTAGTCAACTACGAGCAGTACTTC.

The genes are TRBV15 and TRBJ2-1, with TRBD2 as a possible D gene (7 bases). The CDR3 length is 19 residues. In germline, CDR1 is LNHNV, CDR2 YYDKDF (reference sequence). The V and J ends lost 0 bases and 3 bases respectively, with 21 bases between them. The CDR3 spells CATSRDGGALRVLYNEQFF. CDR3 in DNA: TGTGCCACCAGCAGAGATGGGGGGGCTTTGAGGGTTCTCTACAATGAGCAGTTCTTC. The full variable domain, its missing parts supplied by reference TRBV15 and TRBJ2-1, is DAMVIQNPRYQVTQFGKPVTLSCSQTLNHNVMYWYQQKSSQAPKLLFHYYDKDFNNEADTPDNFQSRRPNTSFCFLDIRSPGLGDTAMYLCATSRDGGALRVLYNEQFFGPGTRLTVL.

V usage is TRBV7-2 and J usage is TRBJ1-2; tentative D call: TRBD1 (5 bases). There are 15 residues in the CDR3. CDR1 is SGHTA, CDR2 FQGNSA, per germline. V was shortened by 3 bases and J by 5 bases, with 16 bases between the two germline ends. The CDR3 sequence is CASSFGAGEAYGYTF. The CDR3 bases are TGTGCCAGCAGCTTCGGTGCGGGGGAGGCATATGGCTACACCTTC.

The chain is built from TRBV6-2 or TRBV6-3 and TRBJ2-2; 7 nucleotides align to TRBD2. The CDR3 is 16 amino acids. Germline-derived CDR1 and CDR2 are MNHEY and SVGEGT. V lost 6 bases, J lost 4 bases, and 11 bases stayed unmatched. The CDR3 DNA reads TGTGCCAGCAGCCAGTGGCTAGCGGCGGGCACCGGGGAGCTGTTTTTT. This translates into CASSQWLAAGTGELFF.

This clone was seen ten or more times. The V gene is TRBV7-7, the J gene TRBJ2-7; 9 nucleotides agree with TRBD2. V dropped 6 bases and J dropped 4; count of bases not matched to a gene: 10. Germline V gene sequence: CDR1 SSHAT, CDR2 FNYEAQ (reference sequence). The CDR3 spans 15 residues. The CDR3 is CASRLPSGRRYEQYV. CDR3 in DNA: TGTGCCAGCAGACTTCCCAGCGGGAGGAGGTACGAGCAGTACGTC.

The rearrangement links TRBV11-2 to TRBJ2-7, with 7 nucleotides matching TRBD2. This CDR3 region has 13 residues. The V gene end was trimmed by 1 base and the J gene end by 6 bases; junction bases not matched to a gene: 3. Germline V gene sequence: CDR1 SGHAT, CDR2 FQNNGV. The DNA of the CDR3 is TGTGCCAGCAGCTTAGGGGAGGGGTCCGAGCAGTACTTC. This gives the protein CASSLGEGSEQYF. Filled out from reference TRBV11-2 and TRBJ2-7, the complete variable domain reads EAGVAQSPRYKIIEKRQSVAFWCNPISGHATLYWYQQILGQGPKLLIQFQNNGVVDDSQLPKDRFSAERLKGVDSTLKIQPAKLEDSAVYLCASSLGEGSEQYFGPGTRLTVT.

The rearrangement uses TRBV25-1 and TRBJ2-2; maybe TRBD1 (6 bases). The CDR3 consists of 14 residues. From germline, CDR1 is MGHDK and CDR2 SYGVNS. The ends were cut back, 2 bases at V and 6 bases at J, with 10 bases in the middle. The CDR3 nucleotides are TGTGCCAGCAGTGAAATAGGGGGTGCCGGGGAGCTGTTTTTT. This encodes CASSEIGGAGELFF.

The count of this clone is one. J is TRBJ2-7 and V is TRBV5-1; TRBD2 matches at 8 bases. V lost 4 bases and J lost 4; bases outside the gene matches: 4. The germline V gene encodes CDR1 SGHRS and CDR2 YFSETQ. This CDR3 has 13 amino acids. This CDR3 is CASSRREAYEQYF. DNA for the CDR3: TGCGCCAGCAGCAGGCGGGAGGCATACGAGCAGTACTTC. The full variable domain, in which reference TRBV5-1 and TRBJ2-7 provide the parts outside the CDR3, is KAGVTQTPRYLIKTRGQQVTLSCSPISGHRSVSWYQQTPGQGLQFLFEYFSETQRNKGNFPGRFSGRQFSNSRSEMNVSTLELGDSALYLCASSRREAYEQYFGPGTRLTVT.

The chain carries TRBV5-6 and TRBJ2-7; D possibly corresponds to TRBD2 (6 bases). V dropped 4 bases and J dropped 6 bases, with 20 bases sitting between them. CDR3 length equals 15 residues. The germline V gene has CDR1 SGHDT and CDR2 YYEEEE. CDR3 nucleotide sequence: TGTGCCAGCAGCCAACGGGAGTCGGGAGCCCTCGAGCAGTACTTC. Amino acid sequence: CASSQRESGALEQYF.

V gene TRBV6-2 or TRBV6-3 combines with J gene TRBJ2-3; D gene ambiguous. This CDR3 spans 13 amino acids. CDR1 and CDR2 (germline): MNHEY, SVGEGT. V lost 2 bases and J 4 bases, leaving 7 bases between the germline ends. The CDR3 sequence is CASSYASPDTQYF. In DNA form, the CDR3 reads TGTGCCAGCAGTTACGCTAGTCCAGATACGCAGTATTTT.

The chain couples TRBV10-3 to TRBJ1-2; 10 nucleotides agree with TRBD1. Trimming at V came to 4 bases and at J to 7 bases, leaving 6 bases not matched to a gene. Germline V CDR1 and CDR2: ENHRY, SYGVKD. The CDR3 is 14 amino acids. CDR3: CAISGGQGVGGYTF. The CDR3 DNA is TGTGCCATCAGTGGAGGACAGGGGGTCGGTGGCTACACCTTC.

The CDR3 DNA follows: TGTGCCAGCAGTTACGGGACCGGGGGGAACACTGAAGCTTTCTTT. Protein sequence: CASSYGTGGNTEAFF. This sequence joins TRBV6-5 and TRBJ1-1; D possibly corresponds to TRBD1 (5 bases). The length of the CDR3 is 15 residues. The V end was cut by 2 bases, the J end by 1 base, with 11 bases between. Germline V CDR1 and CDR2: MNHEY, SVGAGI.

V and J are TRBV2 and TRBJ2-7, with 10 bases identical to TRBD2. Trimming at V came to 0 bases and at J to 6 bases, leaving 8 bases not matched to a gene. The germline CDR1 and CDR2 sequences are SNHLY and FYNNEI. This CDR3 has 16 amino acids. The CDR3 spells CASSEALPSGRGEQYV. DNA of the CDR3: TGTGCCAGCAGTGAAGCGCTTCCTAGCGGGAGAGGCGAGCAGTACGTC.